Shown below are 3 T cell receptor beta chains from a single sample sequenced in a study of T cell responses to AZD1222 COVID-19 vaccine. The data were produced by immunoSEQ multiplex PCR, yet TCRdb's version contains in-frame clones alone and is incomplete. The data show some 180,000 clones, about nine tenths seen once. Sample: peripheral blood, taken on day 0 of AZD1222 vaccination. These receptors were obtained from an adult in good health.

This clone appeared once. The CDR3 bases are TGTGCCAGCCAGACAGGGCTACAAGAGACCCAGTACTTC. This sequence encodes CASQTGLQETQYF. This chain uses TRBV7-8 with TRBJ2-5; 7 bases align to TRBD1. CDR1 SGHVS and CDR2 FQNEAQ come from the germline V gene. The CDR3 length is 13 residues. V was clipped by 8 bases and J by 2 bases; unmatched bases: 5.

CDR3 sequence reads: CASSQVLRGTLGETQYF. CDR3 bases: TGTGCCAGCAGCCAGGTTCTACGGGGCACCCTGGGGGAGACCCAGTACTTC. The gene calls are TRBV3-1 (or the pseudogene TRBV3-2) and TRBJ2-5, with D possibly called TRBD1 or TRBD2 (5 bases each). The germline CDR1 and CDR2 sequences are LGHDT and YNNKEL (reference sequence). Trimming left V 3 bases short and J 5 bases short, with 22 bases between. The CDR3 is made up of 17 amino acids.

The CDR3 here is CASSLEGAGNQPQHF. The CDR3 coding sequence is TGCGCCAGCAGCTTGGAGGGGGCCGGGAACCAGCCCCAGCATTTT. This rearrangement joins TRBV5-1 to TRBJ1-5, with 7 bases aligning to TRBD1. From germline, CDR1 is SGHRS and CDR2 YFSETQ. J was trimmed by 7 bases and V by 0 bases; bases with no gene match: 7. The CDR3 length is 15 residues.